Sequencing of this T cell receptor (beta chain) was carried out in a study of T cell repertoires in cytomegalovirus infection. As for the study in general: The authors used CMV epitopes that were HLA-C-restricted (recently identified) and HLA-B-restricted (well studied). CMV infection and matching HLA type were both indicated by public TCR beta signatures.

Trimming took 1 base from V and 5 from J, leaving 14 bases between them. The CDR3 consists of 15 residues. From germline, CDR1 is MNHNY and CDR2 SVGAGI (reference sequence). Study conclusions and caveats: The cumulative frequency of public TCR beta families distinguished individuals who carried CMV together with the relevant HLA. Ex vivo, HLA-C-restricted CMV-specific TCR beta clonotypes prevailed over the rest of the response.

From the reads, TCRdb called clonotypes with MiXCR, one entry per CDR3 protein. The sample lists about half a million distinct CDR3 sequences, 33% occurring once. Regarding this clonotype: The antigen is undetermined.

This receptor was identified in a human donor in good health (CMV status not recorded). Some clones in this sample may be carry-over from other donors' samples. The chain couples TRBV6-6 to TRBJ1-1; the D is unclear. Sequences were derived from cultured PBMCs, sampled from culture after CMV antigen stimulation. CDR3 loop: CASSYFASKRTEAFF. The CDR3 region has the DNA TGTGCCAGCAGTTACTTCGCATCAAAGAGAACTGAAGCTTTCTTT.